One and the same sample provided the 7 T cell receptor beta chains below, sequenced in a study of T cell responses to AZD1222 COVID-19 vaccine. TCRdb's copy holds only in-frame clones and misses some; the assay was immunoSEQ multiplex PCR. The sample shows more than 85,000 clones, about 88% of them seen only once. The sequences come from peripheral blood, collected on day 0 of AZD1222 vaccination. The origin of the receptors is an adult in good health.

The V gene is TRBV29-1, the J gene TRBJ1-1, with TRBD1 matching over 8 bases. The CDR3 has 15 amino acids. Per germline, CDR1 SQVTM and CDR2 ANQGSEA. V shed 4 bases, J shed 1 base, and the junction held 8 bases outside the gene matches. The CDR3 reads CSVAKDRGRNTEAFF. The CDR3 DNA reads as TGCAGCGTTGCAAAAGACAGGGGACGGAACACTGAAGCTTTCTTT.

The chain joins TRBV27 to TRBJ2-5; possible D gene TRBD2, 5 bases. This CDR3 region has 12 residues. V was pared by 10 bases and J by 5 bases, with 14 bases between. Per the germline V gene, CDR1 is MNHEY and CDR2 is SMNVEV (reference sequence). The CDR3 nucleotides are TGTGCCACCTCACGTCGAGGGGAGACCCAGTACTTC. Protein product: CATSRRGETQYF.

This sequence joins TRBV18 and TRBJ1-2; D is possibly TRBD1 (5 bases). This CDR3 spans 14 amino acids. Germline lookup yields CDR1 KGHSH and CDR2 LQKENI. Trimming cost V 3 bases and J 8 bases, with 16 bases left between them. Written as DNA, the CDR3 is TGTGCCAGCTCACCCCTTGATCTGGGGGACGGCTACACCTTC. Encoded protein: CASSPLDLGDGYTF.

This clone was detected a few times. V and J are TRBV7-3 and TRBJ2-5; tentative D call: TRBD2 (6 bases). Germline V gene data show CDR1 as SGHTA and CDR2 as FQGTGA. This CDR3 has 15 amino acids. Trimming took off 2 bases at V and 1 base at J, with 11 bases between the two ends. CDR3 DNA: TGTGCCAGCAGCTTAGCGGGACTCAGCCAAGAGACCCAGTACTTC. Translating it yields CASSLAGLSQETQYF.

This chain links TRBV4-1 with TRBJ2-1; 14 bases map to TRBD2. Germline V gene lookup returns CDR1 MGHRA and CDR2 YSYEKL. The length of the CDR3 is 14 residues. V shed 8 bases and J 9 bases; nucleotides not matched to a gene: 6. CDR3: CASWGTSGSGEQFF. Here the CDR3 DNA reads TGCGCCAGCTGGGGGACTAGCGGGAGCGGTGAGCAGTTCTTC.

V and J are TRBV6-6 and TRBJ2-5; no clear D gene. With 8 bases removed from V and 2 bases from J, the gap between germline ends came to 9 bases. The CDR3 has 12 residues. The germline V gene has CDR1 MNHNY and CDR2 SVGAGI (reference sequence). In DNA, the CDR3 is TGTGCCAGCCAATACAGTCAAGAGACCCAGTACTTC. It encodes CASQYSQETQYF.

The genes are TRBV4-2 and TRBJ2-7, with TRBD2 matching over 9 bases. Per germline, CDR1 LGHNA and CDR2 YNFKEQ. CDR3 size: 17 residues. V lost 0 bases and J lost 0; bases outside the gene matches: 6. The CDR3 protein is CASSQEQREDSSYEQYF. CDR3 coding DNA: TGTGCCAGCAGCCAAGAACAGCGGGAGGATAGCTCCTACGAGCAGTACTTC.